The 9 T cell receptor beta chains below come from one sample, sequenced in a study of cytomegalovirus exposure and HLA in healthy donors. With 60 Vbeta and 13 Jbeta primers, the PCR was carried out. Profiled with immunoSEQ multiplex PCR; TCRdb holds only in-frame clones, not every one. The data contain roughly 140,000 clones, about 64% of them seen just once; the ten biggest clones take up less than 3.5%. Sequencing was done on a sample of PBMCs. The receptors stem from a woman aged 25 to 39 in good health and CMV-seropositive.

This clone was seen ten or more times. V is TRBV7-8 and J is TRBJ2-1; 16 positions agree with TRBD2. CDR1 is SGHVS and CDR2 is FQNEAQ in the germline V gene. V lost 5 bases, J lost 4 bases, and 11 bases stayed unmatched. The CDR3 extends over 19 amino acids. In nucleotides, the CDR3 is TGTGCCAGCAGCCTGGGACTAGCGGGAGGGCCTACGTTGTACAATGAGCAGTTCTTC. Translating it yields CASSLGLAGGPTLYNEQFF.

This chain joins TRBV6-4 and TRBJ1-1; the match to TRBD1 covers 7 bases. The CDR3 has 13 amino acids. V lost 6 bases and J lost 1; bases outside the gene matches: 2. CDR1 MRHNA and CDR2 SNTAGT come from the germline V gene. The CDR3 coding sequence is TGTGCCAGCAGCCGACAGGGGAACACTGAAGCTTTCTTT. Protein sequence: CASSRQGNTEAFF.

The table lists this clone with a few counts. V usage is TRBV2 and J usage is TRBJ1-1; possibly TRBD1 for D (6 bases). The germline V and J ends were trimmed by 7 bases and 3 bases, with 15 bases remaining between them. Germline CDR1 SNHLY, CDR2 FYNNEI. This CDR3 has 14 amino acids. CDR3 nucleotides: TGTGCCAGCAAGGCGGGTAACAGGGACACTGAAGCTTTCTTT. Its translation is CASKAGNRDTEAFF.

The V call is TRBV28, the J call TRBJ1-6; D gene unclear. V shed 6 bases and J shed 8 bases, with 8 bases lying between them. Germline V gene sequence: CDR1 MDHEN, CDR2 SYDVKM. The CDR3 consists of 12 residues. CDR3: CASSLEDSPLHF. CDR3 in DNA: TGTGCCAGCAGCCTAGAAGATTCACCCCTCCACTTT.

This clone was seen only a few times. V and J are TRBV29-1 and TRBJ1-3; the match to TRBD1 covers 8 bases. The CDR3 length is 15 residues. The germline V gene encodes CDR1 SQVTM and CDR2 ANQGSEA. The J segment lost 3 bases and the V segment lost 4 bases, leaving 8 bases of the junction unmatched. The CDR3 sequence: CSVGGTGQDGNTIYF. Written as DNA, the CDR3 is TGCAGCGTTGGCGGGACAGGTCAAGATGGAAACACCATATATTTT.

V usage is TRBV6-1 and J usage is TRBJ1-5; 8 bases are a match to TRBD1. The CDR3 consists of 14 residues. V shed 3 bases and J 3 bases; nucleotides not matched to a gene: 1. The germline V gene has CDR1 MNHNS and CDR2 SASEGT. The CDR3 sequence: CASSETGVNQPQHF. CDR3 DNA: TGTGCCAGCAGTGAGACAGGGGTCAATCAGCCCCAGCATTTT.

The chain employs TRBV10-3 and TRBJ2-7; 7 nucleotides agree with TRBD2. The V gene's germline CDR1 is ENHRY and CDR2 SYGVKD. Trimming took 4 bases from V and 3 from J; bases not matched to a gene: 6. There are 14 residues in the CDR3. The CDR3: CAISGEGGRYEQYF. In DNA, the CDR3 is TGTGCCATCAGTGGGGAGGGAGGTCGCTACGAGCAGTACTTC.

The chain joins TRBV6-5 to TRBJ2-3; maybe TRBD1 (5 bases). The CDR3 sequence is 14 residues long. Germline V lookup: CDR1 MNHEY, CDR2 SVGAGI. Deletions cut 6 bases from V and 2 bases from J, with 12 bases between. The CDR3 protein is CASSPLGPTDTQYF. In DNA, the CDR3 is TGTGCCAGCAGCCCCTTGGGGCCCACAGATACGCAGTATTTT.

This clone was counted between two and nine times. This sequence joins TRBV27 and TRBJ2-1, with D uncertain. CDR3 size: 13 residues. Germline lookup yields CDR1 MNHEY and CDR2 SMNVEV (reference sequence). Trimming removed 4 bases from V and 8 bases from J, with 12 bases in between. The CDR3 coding sequence is TGTGCCAGCAGTTCCGCGCTGTTCGATGAGCAGTTCTTC. Translating it yields CASSSALFDEQFF.